This TCR beta chain originates from a study of cytomegalovirus exposure and HLA in healthy donors. Primers: 60 Vbeta forward and 13 Jbeta reverse. Method: immunoSEQ multiplex PCR; TCRdb's copy keeps in-frame clones and lacks some. The sample contains fewer than 95,000 clones, around 78% of which appear only once. This clone appeared a single time. At the time of sampling, donors were nominally healthy, though unrecorded immune exposures were likely. This CDR3 contains 14 residues. Germline CDR1 is SGHDN and CDR2 is FVKESK. Trimming stripped 1 base from V and 2 bases from J, with 8 bases between. V gene TRBV14 combines with J gene TRBJ1-2; tentative D call: TRBD1 (6 bases). The receptor was isolated from a man aged 30-40 years in good health and CMV-seronegative. The sequenced sample was PBMCs. CDR3 DNA: TGTGCCAGCAGCCAAGTAGGGACAAACTATGGCTACACCTTC. Protein product: CASSQVGTNYGYTF.